This T cell receptor (beta chain) was identified during a study of T cell responses to AZD1222 COVID-19 vaccine (dated by TCRdb to the early 2020s). As for the study more broadly: AZD1222 recipients whose second dose came at about 4 weeks and those whose second dose came at about 12 weeks were combined into one group, since spike-specific TCR depth and breadth did not differ between the two schedules. TCR sequencing was performed for about 250 trial participants, of whom about 210 were given two doses of AZD1222 and around 26 were given two doses of MenACWY control vaccine. Trial participants were enrolled into age subgroups of 18-55, 56-69 and 70-plus years, which contained about 150, 28 and 57 TCR-sequenced participants, respectively.

The time point label for this specimen denotes: baseline before first vaccination. Vaccinee samples came from UK trials COV001 and COV002, including a single-blind randomized controlled phase 2/3 trial of AZD1222 (ChAdOx1 nCoV-19) in healthy adults. For TCRbeta chain sequencing, PBMC samples from trial participants were taken at day 0 and at day 28 after the second dose. Concerning this clone: The specificity of this receptor is unknown. No base qualities exist here, and no much larger clone lies one base off it.

What the work shows at the level of the full study, not this receptor alone: Because no day 14 peak-response samples were available, the repertoires could be characterized only after the peak T cell response. Reportedly, almost half of the unique spike-specific TCRs recognized epitopes lying outside the regions that are mutated in the B.1.351 and B.1.1.7 variants. In the small 56-69-year group, the increase in depth fell short of significance, most likely because of low power. CD4 TCRs associated with the vaccine covered the entire spike protein, and the dominant responses were in regions 160-218 and 743-854. Most participants were white British and females outnumbered males, and the authors suggested that clonal diversity may have been underestimated. Conclusions about previously exposed vaccinees are limited because only six or seven AZD1222 recipients were SARS-CoV-2 seropositive at baseline. After two AZD1222 doses, both the breadth and the depth of spike-specific TCRs were significantly higher than at day 0 and than in MenACWY recipients.

The CDR3 regions of human TCRbeta chains were analyzed by immunosequencing. The authors' analysis ran thus. TCRs in the repertoires were compared against a reference library of SARS-CoV-2-specific TCRs that had been generated with the MIRA antigen-specificity platform. Breadth was defined as the fraction of unique TCRs that were SARS-CoV-2-associated, and depth was defined as the fraction of total T cells that were SARS-CoV-2-associated. Using the MIRA data, each spike-specific TCR was assigned both to the spike region to which the TCR was reactive and to a CD4 or CD8 class. Log10-transformed breadth and depth values were compared by one-way ANOVA with Sidak's multiple comparisons tests. In its TCRdb copy, this immuneACCESS table keeps in-frame sequences only and misses some clones. Where compared with another copy, unresolved V genes explain less than half of these, and the others have no known cause. From that table come the V and J calls and clone size; the DNA was used to work out D and trimming. This sample comprises approximately 150,000 clones, 90% to 95% of them detected only once. The top ten clones comprise approximately 2.5% of the sample.

From the cysteine up to the phenylalanine, the CDR3 has a length of 18 residues. Only CDR3 DNA remains: 54 bases, in frame from the first base. CDR1 LGHDT and CDR2 YNNKEL are derived from the germline V gene (reference sequence). At the junction V is shortened by 1 base and J by 1 base; bases outside the gene matches: 1. This chain joins TRBV3-1 (or the pseudogene TRBV3-2) to TRBJ2-2, with TRBD2 matching 15 junction bases. The starting material was peripheral blood, obtained on day 0 of AZD1222 vaccination. The TCR was taken from an adult in good health. The CDR3 reads CASSQAGLAGGNTGELFF. The nucleotide sequence reads as follows: TGTGCCAGCAGCCAAGCGGGACTAGCGGGGGGGAACACCGGGGAGCTGTTTTTT.